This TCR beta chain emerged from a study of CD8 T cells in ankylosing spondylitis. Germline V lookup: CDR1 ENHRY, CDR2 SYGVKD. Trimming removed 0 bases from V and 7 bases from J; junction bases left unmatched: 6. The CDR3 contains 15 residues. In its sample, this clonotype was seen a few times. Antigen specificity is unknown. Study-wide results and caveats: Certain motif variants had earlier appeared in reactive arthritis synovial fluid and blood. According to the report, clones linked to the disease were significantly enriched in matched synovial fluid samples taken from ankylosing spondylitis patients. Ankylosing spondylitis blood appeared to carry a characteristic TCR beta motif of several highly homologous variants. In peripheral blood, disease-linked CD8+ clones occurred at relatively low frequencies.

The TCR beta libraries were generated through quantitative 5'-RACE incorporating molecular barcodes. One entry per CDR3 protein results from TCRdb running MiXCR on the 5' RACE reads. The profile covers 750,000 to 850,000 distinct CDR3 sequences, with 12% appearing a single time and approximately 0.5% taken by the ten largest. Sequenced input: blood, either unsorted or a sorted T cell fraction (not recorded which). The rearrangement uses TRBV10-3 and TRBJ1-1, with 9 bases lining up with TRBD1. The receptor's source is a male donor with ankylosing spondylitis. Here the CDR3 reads CAISESGQGKGEAFF. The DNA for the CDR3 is TGTGCCATCAGTGAGTCAGGACAGGGGAAAGGTGAAGCTTTCTTT.